Included here is one T cell receptor (beta chain) sequence, with context. Its antigen is unknown. The data derive from a study of STAT3 mutations in large granular lymphocyte leukemia. General observations from the study: Every T-cell large granular lymphocyte leukemia patient had at least one immunodominant TCR beta clonotype.

Germline values: CDR1 SEHNR, CDR2 FQNEAQ (reference sequence). J lost 6 bases, V lost 4 bases, and 12 bases had no gene match. The CDR3 runs 16 residues. The data were produced by immunoSEQ multiplex PCR, yet TCRdb's version contains in-frame clones alone and is incomplete. The table has about 3,000 clones, around 74% seen once. This TCR came from a man aged 55 to 70 with T-cell large granular lymphocyte leukemia. Some clones in this sample may be carry-over from other donors' samples. The genes are TRBV7-9 and TRBJ2-7; 10 nucleotides line up with TRBD1. Sequences were obtained from peripheral blood mononuclear cells. This chain's CDR3 is CASSSLPSGTGVEQYF. In DNA, the CDR3 is TGTGCCAGCAGCTCTCTACCTTCCGGGACAGGGGTCGAGCAGTACTTC.